This T cell receptor beta chain was found in a study of T cell changes during pregnancy in multiple sclerosis (dated by TCRdb to the late 2010s). Regarding the research as a whole: The study looked at changes in the T cell repertoire across pregnancy in women with multiple sclerosis.

Details on this clone: Its recognized antigen is unknown. Base qualities are not provided; no much larger clone lies one nucleotide away.

Library generation was performed with the immunoSEQ multiplex PCR assay. The immuneACCESS repertoire file appears here via TCRdb, limited to in-frame rearrangements. These files lack a portion of the clones; in checked studies, under half of the deficit traces to unresolved V genes, and the cause of the others is not known. The sample table shows some 71,000 clones, and roughly nine tenths are seen once. The ten largest clones capture 0.29% of the sample. Sequencing used CD4+ T cells from peripheral blood mononuclear cells, obtained in the third trimester of pregnancy. The receptor was derived from a female donor in good health, enrolled as a control in a pregnancy study.

The CDR3 loop reads CASGKQGYNEQFF. The nucleotides read TGTGCCAGCGGCAAACAGGGGTACAATGAGCAGTTCTTC. The chain is made from TRBV9 and TRBJ2-1, with 7 bases in between that match TRBD1. V trim: 7 bases; J trim: 4 bases; unmatched bases: 5. According to the germline V gene, CDR1 reads SGDLS and CDR2 reads YYNGEE. Taken from cysteine to phenylalanine, the CDR3 has 13 residues. The retained sequence is limited to the CDR3, 39 bases, with the frame set at the first base.